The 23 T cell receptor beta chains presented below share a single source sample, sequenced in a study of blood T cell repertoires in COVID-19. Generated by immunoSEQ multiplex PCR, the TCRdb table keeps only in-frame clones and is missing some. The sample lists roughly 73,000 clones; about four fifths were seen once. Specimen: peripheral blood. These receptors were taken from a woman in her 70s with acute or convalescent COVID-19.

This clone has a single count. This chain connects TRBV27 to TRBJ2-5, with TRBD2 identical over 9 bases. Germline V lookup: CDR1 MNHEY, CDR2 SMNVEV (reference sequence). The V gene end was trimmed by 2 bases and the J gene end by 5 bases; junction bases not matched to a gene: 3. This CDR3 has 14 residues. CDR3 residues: CASSLTSGWETQYF. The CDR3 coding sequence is TGTGCCAGCAGTTTAACTAGCGGGTGGGAGACCCAGTACTTC.

The CDR3 DNA is TGTGCCAGCAGCTTACTGGACAGGGTGGGGGCCGGTGAGCAGTACTTC. Protein product: CASSLLDRVGAGEQYF. The rearrangement joins TRBV11-2 to TRBJ2-7, with 8 bases lining up with TRBD1. CDR3 length: 16 residues. The ends lost 2 bases at V and 7 bases at J; junction bases unmatched: 13. Germline assignment: CDR1 SGHAT and CDR2 FQNNGV. The full variable domain, in which reference TRBV11-2 and TRBJ2-7 provide the parts outside the CDR3, is EAGVAQSPRYKIIEKRQSVAFWCNPISGHATLYWYQQILGQGPKLLIQFQNNGVVDDSQLPKDRFSAERLKGVDSTLKIQPAKLEDSAVYLCASSLLDRVGAGEQYFGPGTRLTVT.

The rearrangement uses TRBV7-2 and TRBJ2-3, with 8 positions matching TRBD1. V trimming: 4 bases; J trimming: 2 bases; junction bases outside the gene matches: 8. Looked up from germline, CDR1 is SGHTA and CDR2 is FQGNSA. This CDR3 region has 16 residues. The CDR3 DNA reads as TGTGCCAGCAGCTCTCAGACAGGGGTAAACACAGATACGCAGTATTTT. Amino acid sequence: CASSSQTGVNTDTQYF. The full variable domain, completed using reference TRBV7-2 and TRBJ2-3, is GAGVSQSPSNKVTEKGKDVELRCDPISGHTALYWYRQSLGQGLEFLIYFQGNSAPDKSGLPSDRFSAERTGGSVSTLTIQRTQQEDSAVYLCASSSQTGVNTDTQYFGPGTRLTVL.

CDR3 residues: CASSERETEAFF. The CDR3 DNA sequence: TGTGCCAGCAGTGAACGGGAAACTGAAGCTTTCTTT. The J gene is TRBJ1-1, the V gene TRBV2; unclear D gene. Germline-derived CDR1 and CDR2 are SNHLY and FYNNEI. The CDR3 has 12 residues. V gave up 2 bases and J gave up 5 bases, with 6 bases separating them.

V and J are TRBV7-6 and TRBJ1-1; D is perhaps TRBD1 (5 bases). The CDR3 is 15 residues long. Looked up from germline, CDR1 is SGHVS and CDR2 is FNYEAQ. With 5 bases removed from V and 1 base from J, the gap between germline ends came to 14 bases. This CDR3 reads CASSPRQTTNTEAFF. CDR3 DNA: TGTGCCAGCAGCCCCCGACAGACAACGAACACTGAAGCTTTCTTT. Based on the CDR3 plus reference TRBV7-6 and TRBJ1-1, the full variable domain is GAGVSQSPRYKVTKRGQDVALRCDPISGHVSLYWYRQALGQGPEFLTYFNYEAQQDKSGLPNDRFSAERPEGSISTLTIQRTEQRDSAMYRCASSPRQTTNTEAFFGQGTRLTVV.

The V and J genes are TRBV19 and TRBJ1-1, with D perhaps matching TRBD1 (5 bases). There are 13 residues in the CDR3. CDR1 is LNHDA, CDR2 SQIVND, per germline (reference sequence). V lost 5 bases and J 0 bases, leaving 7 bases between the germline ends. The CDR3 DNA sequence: TGTGCCAGTAGTCAACAGGTGAACACTGAAGCTTTCTTT. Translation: CASSQQVNTEAFF.

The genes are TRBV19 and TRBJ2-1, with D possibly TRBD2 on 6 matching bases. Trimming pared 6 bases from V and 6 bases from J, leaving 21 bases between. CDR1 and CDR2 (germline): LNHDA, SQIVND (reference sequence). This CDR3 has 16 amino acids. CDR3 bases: TGTGCCAGTAGCCCACGGGCTAGCGCACGCTCCAATGAGCAGTTCTTC. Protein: CASSPRASARSNEQFF. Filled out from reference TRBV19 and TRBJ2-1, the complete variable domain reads DGGITQSPKYLFRKEGQNVTLSCEQNLNHDAMYWYRQDPGQGLRLIYYSQIVNDFQKGDIAEGYSVSREKKESFPLTVTSAQKNPTAFYLCASSPRASARSNEQFFGPGTRLTVL.

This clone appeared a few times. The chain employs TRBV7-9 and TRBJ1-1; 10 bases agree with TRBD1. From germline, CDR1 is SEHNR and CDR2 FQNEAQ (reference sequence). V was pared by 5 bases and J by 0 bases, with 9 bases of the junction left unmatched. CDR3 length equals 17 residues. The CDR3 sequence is CASSAGTGVSVNTEAFF. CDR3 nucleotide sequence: TGTGCCAGCAGCGCCGGGACAGGGGTCTCCGTGAACACTGAAGCTTTCTTT.

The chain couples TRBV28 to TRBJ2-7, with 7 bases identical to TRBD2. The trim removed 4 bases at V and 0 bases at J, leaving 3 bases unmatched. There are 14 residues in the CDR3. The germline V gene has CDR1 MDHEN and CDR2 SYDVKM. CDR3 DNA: TGTGCCAGCAGTTCAGGCGGGAGCTCCTACGAGCAGTACTTC. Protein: CASSSGGSSYEQYF.

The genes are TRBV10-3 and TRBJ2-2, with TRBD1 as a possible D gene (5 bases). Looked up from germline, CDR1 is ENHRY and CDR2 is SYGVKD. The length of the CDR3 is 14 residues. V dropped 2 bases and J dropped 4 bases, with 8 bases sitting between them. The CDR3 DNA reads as TGTGCCATCAGTGAGGACAGTTTCACCGGGGAGCTGTTTTTT. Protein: CAISEDSFTGELFF.

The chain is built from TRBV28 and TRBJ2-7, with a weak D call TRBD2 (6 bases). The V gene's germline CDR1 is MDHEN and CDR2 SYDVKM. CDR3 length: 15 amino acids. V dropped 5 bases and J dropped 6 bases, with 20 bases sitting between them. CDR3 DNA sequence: TGTGCCAGCAGTCCACGGGCGGGGAGGACGTCCGAGCAGTACTTC. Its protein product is CASSPRAGRTSEQYF.

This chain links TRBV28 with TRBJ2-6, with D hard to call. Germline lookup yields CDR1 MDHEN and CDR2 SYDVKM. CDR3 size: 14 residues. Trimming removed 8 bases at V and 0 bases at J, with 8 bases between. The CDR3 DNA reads TGTGCCAGCCTCTTGTCCTCTGGGGCCAACGTCCTGACTTTC. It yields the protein CASLLSSGANVLTF.

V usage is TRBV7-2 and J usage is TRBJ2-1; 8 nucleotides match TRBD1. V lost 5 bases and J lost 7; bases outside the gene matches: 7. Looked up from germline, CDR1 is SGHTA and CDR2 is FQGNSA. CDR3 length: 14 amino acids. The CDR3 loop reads CASSPRTGRNEQFF. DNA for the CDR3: TGTGCCAGCAGCCCGAGGACAGGGAGGAATGAGCAGTTCTTC.

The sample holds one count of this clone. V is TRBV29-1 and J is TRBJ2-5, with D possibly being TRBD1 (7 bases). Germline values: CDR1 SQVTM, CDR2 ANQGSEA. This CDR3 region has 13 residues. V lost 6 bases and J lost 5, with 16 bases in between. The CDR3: CSVDRTGGETQYF. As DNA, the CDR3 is TGCAGCGTAGATAGGACAGGAGGGGAGACCCAGTACTTC.

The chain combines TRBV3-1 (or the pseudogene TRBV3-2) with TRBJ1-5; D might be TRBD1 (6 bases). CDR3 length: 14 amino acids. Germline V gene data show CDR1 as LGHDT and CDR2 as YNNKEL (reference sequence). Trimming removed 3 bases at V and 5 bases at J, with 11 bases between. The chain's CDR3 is CASSHRTGYQPQHF. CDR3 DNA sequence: TGTGCCAGCAGCCACCGTACAGGGTATCAGCCCCAGCATTTT.

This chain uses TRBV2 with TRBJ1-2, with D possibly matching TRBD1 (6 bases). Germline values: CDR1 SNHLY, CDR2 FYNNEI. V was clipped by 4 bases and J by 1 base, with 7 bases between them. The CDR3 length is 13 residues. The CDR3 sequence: CASSGQDNYGYTF. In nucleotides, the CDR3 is TGTGCCAGCAGTGGACAGGATAACTATGGCTACACCTTC.

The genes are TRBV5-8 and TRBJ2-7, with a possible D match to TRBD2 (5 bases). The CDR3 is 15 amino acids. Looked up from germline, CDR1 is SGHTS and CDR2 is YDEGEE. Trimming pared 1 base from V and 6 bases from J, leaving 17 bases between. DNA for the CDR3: TGTGCCAGCAGCTTGATGGTGGCCTTACTAGGCGAGCAGTACTTC. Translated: CASSLMVALLGEQYF. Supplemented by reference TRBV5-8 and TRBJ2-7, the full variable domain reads EAGVTQSPTHLIKTRGQQATLRCSPISGHTSVYWYQQALGLGLQFLLWYDEGEERNRGNFPPRFSGRQFPNYSSELNVNALELEDSALYLCASSLMVALLGEQYFGPGTRLTVT.

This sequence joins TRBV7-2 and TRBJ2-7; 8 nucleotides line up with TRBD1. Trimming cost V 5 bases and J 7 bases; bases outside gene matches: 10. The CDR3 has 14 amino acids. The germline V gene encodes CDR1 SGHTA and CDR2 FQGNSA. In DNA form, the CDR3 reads TGTGCCAGCAGCCTCGGGGCAGGGGGCCGGGAGCAGTACTTC. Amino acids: CASSLGAGGREQYF.

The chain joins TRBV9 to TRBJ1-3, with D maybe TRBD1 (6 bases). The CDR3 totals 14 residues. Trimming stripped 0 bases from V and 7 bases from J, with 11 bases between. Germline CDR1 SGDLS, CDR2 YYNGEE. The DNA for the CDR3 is TGTGCCAGCAGCGTAGAGGGGGGGGTGAACACCATATATTTT. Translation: CASSVEGGVNTIYF.

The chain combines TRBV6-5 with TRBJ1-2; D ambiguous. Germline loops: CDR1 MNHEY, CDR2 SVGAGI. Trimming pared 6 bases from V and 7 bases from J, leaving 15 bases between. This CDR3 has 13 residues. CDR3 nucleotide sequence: TGTGCCAGCAGCGCTTTCCGGAGGGCTGGCTACACCTTC. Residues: CASSAFRRAGYTF.

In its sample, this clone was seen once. The CDR3 DNA is TGTGCCAGCTCACCACCCGTGACAGTACGAGTCCCAGATACGCAGTATTTT. It specifies CASSPPVTVRVPDTQYF. The rearrangement links TRBV18 to TRBJ2-3, with D tentatively TRBD1 (5 bases). Deletions cut 0 bases from V and 4 bases from J, with 17 bases between. In germline, CDR1 is KGHSH, CDR2 LQKENI. This CDR3 spans 17 amino acids. The full variable domain, in which reference TRBV18 and TRBJ2-3 provide the parts outside the CDR3, is NAGVMQNPRHLVRRRGQEARLRCSPMKGHSHVYWYRQLPEEGLKFMVYLQKENIIDESGMPKERFSAEFPKEGPSILRIQQVVRGDSAAYFCASSPPVTVRVPDTQYFGPGTRLTVL.

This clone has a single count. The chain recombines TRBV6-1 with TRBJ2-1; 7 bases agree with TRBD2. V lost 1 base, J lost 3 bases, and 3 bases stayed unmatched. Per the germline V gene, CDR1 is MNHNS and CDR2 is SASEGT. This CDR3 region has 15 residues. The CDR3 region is CASSEGLADYNEQFF. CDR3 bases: TGTGCCAGCAGTGAAGGGCTAGCGGACTACAATGAGCAGTTCTTC.

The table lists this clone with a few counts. Written as DNA, the CDR3 is TGCGCCAGCAGCTGGACGAGCGGGAGCGGGTACAATGAGCAGTTCTTC. It yields the protein CASSWTSGSGYNEQFF. The chain has TRBV5-1 and TRBJ2-1; 8 nucleotides align to TRBD2. After removal of 3 bases from V and 4 bases from J, the junction contained 9 bases not matched to a gene. Germline assignment: CDR1 SGHRS and CDR2 YFSETQ. This CDR3 is 16 amino acids long.